This T cell receptor (beta chain) was recorded in a study of T cell responses to AZD1222 COVID-19 vaccine. Germline V lookup: CDR1 LNHNV, CDR2 YYDKDF (reference sequence). This CDR3 comprises 14 residues. V was trimmed by 0 bases and J by 8 bases, leaving 8 bases between them. TCRdb's copy holds only in-frame clones and misses some; the assay was immunoSEQ multiplex PCR. The sample includes more than 60,000 clones, about 80% of them seen just once. The source is an adult who received the AZD1222 COVID-19 vaccine. Sequenced here: peripheral blood, sampled 28 days after the second AZD1222 dose. The chain uses TRBV15 and TRBJ1-6; D gene ambiguous. The CDR3 DNA reads as TGTGCCACCAGCAGAGATGGATTGGATTCACCCCTCCACTTT. It encodes CATSRDGLDSPLHF.